These 15 T cell receptor beta chains share one sample of origin, sequenced in a study of T cell responses to AZD1222 COVID-19 vaccine. Sequencing was performed with immunoSEQ multiplex PCR; in TCRdb, only in-frame clones are kept and a portion is missing. The sample has 75,000 to 100,000 clones, about 94% seen once. The source was peripheral blood, collected 28 days after the second AZD1222 dose. These receptors all stem from an adult who received the AZD1222 COVID-19 vaccine.

This clone was counted a single time. The chain uses TRBV11-3 and TRBJ1-6, with D unclear. Germline assignment: CDR1 SGHNT and CDR2 YENEEA. This CDR3 region has 13 residues. The V and J ends lost 5 bases and 7 bases respectively, with 9 bases between them. CDR3 nucleotide sequence: TGTGCCAGCAGCGCCCGCCTAAATTCACCCCTCCACTTT. It codes for CASSARLNSPLHF.

The chain couples TRBV2 to TRBJ1-3; TRBD1 agrees at 11 bases. V was clipped by 9 bases and J by 4 bases; unmatched bases: 26. Germline values: CDR1 SNHLY, CDR2 FYNNEI. This CDR3 region has 21 residues. In DNA, the CDR3 is TGTGCCAGTGGGTTGCGAGCCATTCCGGGACAGGGGGATTCCGGGGGAAACACCATATATTTT. It encodes CASGLRAIPGQGDSGGNTIYF.

V gene TRBV27 combines with J gene TRBJ2-7; TRBD2 matches at 9 bases. The CDR3 is 15 residues long. Germline V gives CDR1 MNHEY, CDR2 SMNVEV (reference sequence). V lost 2 bases and J lost 2; bases outside the gene matches: 4. CDR3 sequence reads: CASSLRRGGPYEQYF. The CDR3 DNA follows: TGTGCCAGCAGTTTACGGCGGGGGGGTCCCTACGAGCAGTACTTC.

V and J are TRBV7-3 and TRBJ2-5; 10 nucleotides align to TRBD2. Trimming took 6 bases from V and 6 from J; bases not matched to a gene: 10. This CDR3 has 15 residues. Per the germline V gene, CDR1 is SGHTA and CDR2 is FQGTGA. In nucleotides, the CDR3 is TGTGCCAGCAGTCCCCTAGCGGGGGTTCCTCAGACCCAGTACTTC. Amino acids: CASSPLAGVPQTQYF.

V gene TRBV2 combines with J gene TRBJ1-4, with D unclear. The CDR3 has 13 residues. Trimming took off 9 bases at V and 4 bases at J, with 12 bases between the two ends. The germline V gene has CDR1 SNHLY and CDR2 FYNNEI. The CDR3 loop reads CASNWQHNEKLFF. In DNA, the CDR3 is TGTGCCAGTAACTGGCAGCATAATGAAAAACTGTTTTTT.

The V and J genes are TRBV5-1 and TRBJ2-2, with D perhaps matching TRBD1 (6 bases). V dropped 4 bases and J dropped 0 bases, with 10 bases sitting between them. The length of the CDR3 is 15 residues. Germline lookup yields CDR1 SGHRS and CDR2 YFSETQ. Here the CDR3 DNA reads TGCGCCAGCAGCCCACAGGGTCCGAACACCGGGGAGCTGTTTTTT. Protein: CASSPQGPNTGELFF.

This chain's CDR3 is CASSQEDRANYGYTF. The CDR3, as DNA: TGCGCCAGCAGCCAAGAGGACAGGGCGAACTATGGCTACACCTTC. This chain joins TRBV4-1 and TRBJ1-2; 8 bases match TRBD1. The ends lost 0 bases at V and 2 bases at J; junction bases unmatched: 2. Looked up from germline, CDR1 is MGHRA and CDR2 is YSYEKL. The CDR3 extends over 15 amino acids.

This chain uses TRBV11-3 with TRBJ2-2; tentatively, D is TRBD2 (6 bases). The CDR3 has 15 residues. In germline, CDR1 is SGHNT, CDR2 YENEEA. The V and J ends lost 4 bases and 7 bases respectively, with 16 bases between them. CDR3 sequence reads: CASSSSRSGGGELFF. As DNA, the CDR3 is TGTGCCAGCAGCTCATCACGGTCCGGGGGCGGGGAGCTGTTTTTT.

This rearrangement joins TRBV7-9 to TRBJ2-5, with 11 bases aligning to TRBD2. V lost 3 bases to trimming and J lost 4 bases; unmatched junction nucleotides: 4. Germline CDR1 is SEHNR and CDR2 is FQNEAQ (reference sequence). The CDR3 runs 15 residues. This chain's CDR3 is CASSFRGTSGETQYF. The CDR3, as DNA: TGTGCCAGCAGCTTCCGAGGGACTAGCGGAGAGACCCAGTACTTC.

J is TRBJ2-7 and V is TRBV18; D possibly corresponds to TRBD1 (6 bases). The V gene lost 1 base and the J gene lost 7 bases, with 14 bases spanning the gap. Germline V gene sequence: CDR1 KGHSH, CDR2 LQKENI. The CDR3 totals 14 residues. The CDR3 DNA follows: TGTGCCAGCTCACCACTAACAGGGCAGGGGGAGCAGTACTTC. This codes for CASSPLTGQGEQYF. The whole variable domain, filled in from reference TRBV18 and TRBJ2-7, reads NAGVMQNPRHLVRRRGQEARLRCSPMKGHSHVYWYRQLPEEGLKFMVYLQKENIIDESGMPKERFSAEFPKEGPSILRIQQVVRGDSAAYFCASSPLTGQGEQYFGPGTRLTVT.

This rearrangement joins TRBV14 to TRBJ2-1; D perhaps matches TRBD2 (6 bases). The CDR3 is 13 residues long. Deletions cut 1 base from V and 9 bases from J, with 10 bases between. Germline CDR1 reads SGHDN; CDR2 reads FVKESK. For the CDR3, the DNA is TGTGCCAGCAGCCAAGTGTACGGGAGTGAGCAGTTCTTC. Amino acids: CASSQVYGSEQFF.

The V gene is TRBV30, the J gene TRBJ2-2, with D perhaps matching TRBD1 (6 bases). Germline CDR1 and CDR2: GTSNPN and SVGIG (reference sequence). CDR3 length: 15 residues. Trimming took off 6 bases at V and 7 bases at J, with 21 bases between the two ends. The CDR3 loop is CACMASGTSDGELFF. CDR3 DNA: TGTGCCTGCATGGCCTCCGGGACATCCGACGGGGAGCTGTTTTTT.

The genes are TRBV2 and TRBJ1-2, with 8 positions matching TRBD1. Unmatched junction bases numbered 8, after V lost 9 bases and J lost 8 bases. The CDR3 runs 12 residues. CDR1 and CDR2 (germline): SNHLY, FYNNEI. CDR3 region: CARKGQGWGYTF. DNA for the CDR3: TGTGCCAGGAAAGGACAGGGCTGGGGCTACACCTTC.

The J gene is TRBJ1-2, the V gene TRBV2; 9 bases match TRBD1. Germline assignment: CDR1 SNHLY and CDR2 FYNNEI. The length of the CDR3 is 16 residues. The J segment lost 3 bases and the V segment lost 6 bases, leaving 11 bases of the junction unmatched. CDR3 region: CASSLMRQGDYYGYTF. The CDR3 coding sequence is TGTGCCAGCAGCCTAATGCGACAGGGGGACTACTATGGCTACACCTTC.

The rearrangement links TRBV5-5 to TRBJ2-7; D gene ambiguous. There are 15 residues in the CDR3. CDR1 and CDR2 (germline): SGHKS, YYEKEE (reference sequence). Trimming pared 3 bases from V and 3 bases from J, leaving 16 bases between. DNA of the CDR3: TGTGCCAGCAGCTCGCAACTGGGGAACTTCTACGAGCAGTACTTC. This encodes CASSSQLGNFYEQYF.